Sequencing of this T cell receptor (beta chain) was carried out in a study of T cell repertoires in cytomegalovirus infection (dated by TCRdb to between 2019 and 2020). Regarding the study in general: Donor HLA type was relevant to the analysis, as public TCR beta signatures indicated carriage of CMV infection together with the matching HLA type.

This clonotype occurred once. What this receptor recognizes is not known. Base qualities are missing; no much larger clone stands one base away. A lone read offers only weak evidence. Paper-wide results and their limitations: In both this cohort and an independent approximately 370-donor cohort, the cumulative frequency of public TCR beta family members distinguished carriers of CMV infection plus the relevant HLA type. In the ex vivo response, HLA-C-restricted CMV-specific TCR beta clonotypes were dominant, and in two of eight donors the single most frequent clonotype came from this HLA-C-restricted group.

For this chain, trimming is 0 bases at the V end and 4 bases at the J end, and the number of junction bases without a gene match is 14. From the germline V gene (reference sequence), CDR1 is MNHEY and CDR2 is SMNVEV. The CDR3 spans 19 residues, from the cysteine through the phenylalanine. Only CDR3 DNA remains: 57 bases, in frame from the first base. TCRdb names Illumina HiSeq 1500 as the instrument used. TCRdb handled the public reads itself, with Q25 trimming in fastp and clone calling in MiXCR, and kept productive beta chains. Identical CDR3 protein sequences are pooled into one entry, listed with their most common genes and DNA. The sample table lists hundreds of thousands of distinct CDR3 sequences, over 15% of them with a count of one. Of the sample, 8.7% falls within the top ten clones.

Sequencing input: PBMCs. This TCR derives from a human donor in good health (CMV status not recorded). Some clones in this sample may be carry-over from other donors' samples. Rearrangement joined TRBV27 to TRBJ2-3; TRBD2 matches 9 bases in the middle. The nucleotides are TGTGCCAGCAGTTTATCGCGGGGAAGGTTAGCGGGGGAGGCAGATACGCAGTATTTT. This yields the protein CASSLSRGRLAGEADTQYF.